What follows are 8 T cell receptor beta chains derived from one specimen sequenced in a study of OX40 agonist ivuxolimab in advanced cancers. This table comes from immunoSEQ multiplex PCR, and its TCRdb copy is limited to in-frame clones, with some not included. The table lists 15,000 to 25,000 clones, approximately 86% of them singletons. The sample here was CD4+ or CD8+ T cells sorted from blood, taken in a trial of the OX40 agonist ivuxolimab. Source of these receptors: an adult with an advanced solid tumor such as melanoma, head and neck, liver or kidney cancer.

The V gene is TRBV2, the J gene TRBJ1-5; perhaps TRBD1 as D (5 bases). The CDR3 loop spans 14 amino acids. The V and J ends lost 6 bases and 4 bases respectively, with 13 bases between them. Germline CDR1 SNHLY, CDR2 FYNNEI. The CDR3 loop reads CASRPGRGNQPQHF. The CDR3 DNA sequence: TGTGCCAGCAGACCAGGACGGGGGAATCAGCCCCAGCATTTT.

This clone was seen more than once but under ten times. This CDR3 reads CASSLSGFNSPLHF. In nucleotides, the CDR3 is TGTGCCAGCAGTTTATCAGGGTTCAACTCACCCCTCCACTTT. V is TRBV27 and J is TRBJ1-6; D is unresolved. Trimming took off 0 bases at V and 10 bases at J, with 10 bases between the two ends. The CDR3 extends over 14 amino acids. Germline lookup yields CDR1 MNHEY and CDR2 SMNVEV (reference sequence).

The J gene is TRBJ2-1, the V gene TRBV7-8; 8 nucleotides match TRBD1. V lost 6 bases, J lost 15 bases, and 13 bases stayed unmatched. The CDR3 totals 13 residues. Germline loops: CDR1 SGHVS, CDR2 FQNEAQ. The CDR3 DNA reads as TGTGCCAGCAGTTTGCCAGGGGGCTTAGATTGGTTCTTC. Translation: CASSLPGGLDWFF.

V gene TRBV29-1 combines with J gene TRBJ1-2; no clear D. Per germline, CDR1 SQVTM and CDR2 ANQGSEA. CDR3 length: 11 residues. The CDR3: CSIRDDYGYTF. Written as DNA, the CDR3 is TGCAGTATTAGGGATGACTATGGCTACACCTTC.

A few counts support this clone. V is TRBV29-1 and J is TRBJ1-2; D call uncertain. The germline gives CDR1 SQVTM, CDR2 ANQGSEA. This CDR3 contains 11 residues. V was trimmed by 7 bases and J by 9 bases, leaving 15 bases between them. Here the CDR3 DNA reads TGCAGCGACAATTTTGTGGGGAGCTACACCTTC. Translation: CSDNFVGSYTF.

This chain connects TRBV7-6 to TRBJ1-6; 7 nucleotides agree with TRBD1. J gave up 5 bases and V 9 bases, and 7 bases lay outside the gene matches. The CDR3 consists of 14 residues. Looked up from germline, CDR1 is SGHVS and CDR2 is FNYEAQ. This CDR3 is CASRPGTDNSPLHF. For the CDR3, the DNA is TGTGCCAGTCGCCCCGGGACAGATAATTCACCCCTCCACTTT.

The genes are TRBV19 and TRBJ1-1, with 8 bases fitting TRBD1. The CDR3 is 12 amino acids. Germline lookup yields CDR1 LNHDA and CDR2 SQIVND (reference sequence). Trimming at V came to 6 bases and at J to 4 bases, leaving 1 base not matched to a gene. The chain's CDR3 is CASRQGGTEAFF. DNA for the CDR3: TGTGCCAGTAGACAGGGGGGCACTGAAGCTTTCTTT.

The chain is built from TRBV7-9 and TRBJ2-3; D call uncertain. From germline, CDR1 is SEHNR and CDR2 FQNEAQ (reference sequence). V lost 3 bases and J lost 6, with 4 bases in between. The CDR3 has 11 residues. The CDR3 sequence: CASSFGDTQYF. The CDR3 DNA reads TGTGCCAGCAGCTTCGGCGATACGCAGTATTTT.